Listed below are T cell receptor beta chains from one sample, sequenced in a study of T cell responses to AZD1222 COVID-19 vaccine. This table comes from immunoSEQ multiplex PCR, and its TCRdb copy is limited to in-frame clones, with some not included. The sample shows 150,000 to 200,000 clones, approximately 94% of them seen only once. The sample here was peripheral blood, taken on day 0 of AZD1222 vaccination. All receptors come from an adult in good health. CDR3s include the opening cysteine and the closing phenylalanine or tryptophan. A D gene is named only where the DNA matches it firmly. Clone size is shown for a subset of rows, as once, few, many or a class of expanded clone.

j_gene	abundance	d_gene	v_gene	CDR3aa	CDR3nt
TRBJ1-2	.	TRBD1	TRBV27	CASGWTGGGYTF	TGTGCCAGCGGCTGGACAGGGGGTGGCTACACCTTC
TRBJ2-7	few	TRBD1	TRBV30	CAWSPVGQAAYEQYF	TGTGCCTGGAGCCCGGTGGGACAGGCGGCCTACGAGCAGTACTTC
TRBJ2-5	.	TRBD1	TRBV10-2	CASSGGQDHQETQYF	TGCGCCAGCAGCGGAGGACAGGACCACCAAGAGACCCAGTACTTC
TRBJ1-5	.	.	TRBV28	CASSDQHLPQHF	TGTGCCAGCTCTGACCAACACCTACCCCAGCATTTT
TRBJ1-2	.	.	TRBV27	CASSLPDHSAPYGYTF	TGTGCCAGCAGTTTACCCGATCACAGCGCTCCCTATGGCTACACCTTC
TRBJ1-5	.	TRBD1	TRBV28	CASSTGERQPQHF	TGTGCCAGCAGTACAGGGGAACGGCAGCCCCAGCATTTT
TRBJ1-5	.	.	TRBV19	CASSISQPSNQPQHF	TGTGCCAGTAGTATCTCACAGCCTAGCAATCAGCCCCAGCATTTT
TRBJ2-2	.	TRBD1	TRBV6-5	CASSSQGVVAGELFF	TGTGCCAGCAGTTCGCAGGGGGTAGTGGCCGGGGAGCTGTTTTTT
TRBJ1-1	.	TRBD1	TRBV9	CASSVEEGAIFDTEAFF	TGTGCCAGCAGCGTAGAGGAGGGGGCAATATTCGACACTGAAGCTTTCTTT
TRBJ2-2	.	.	TRBV5-1	CASSTRDQKAGELFF	TGCGCCAGCAGCACCCGGGACCAAAAAGCCGGGGAGCTGTTTTTT